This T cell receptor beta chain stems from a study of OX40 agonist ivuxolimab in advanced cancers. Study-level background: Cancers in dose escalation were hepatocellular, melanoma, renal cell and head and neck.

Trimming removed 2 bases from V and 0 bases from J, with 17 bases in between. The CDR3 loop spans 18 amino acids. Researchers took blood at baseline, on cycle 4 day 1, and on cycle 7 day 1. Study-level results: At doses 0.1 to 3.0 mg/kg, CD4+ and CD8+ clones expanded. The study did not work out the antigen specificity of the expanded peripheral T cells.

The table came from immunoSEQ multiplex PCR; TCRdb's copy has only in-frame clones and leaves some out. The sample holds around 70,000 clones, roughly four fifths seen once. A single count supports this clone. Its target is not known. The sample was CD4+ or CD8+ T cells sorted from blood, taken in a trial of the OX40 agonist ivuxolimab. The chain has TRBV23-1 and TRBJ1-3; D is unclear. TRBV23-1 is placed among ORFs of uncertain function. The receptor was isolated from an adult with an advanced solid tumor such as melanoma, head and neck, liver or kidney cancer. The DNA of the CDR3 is TGCGCCAGCAGTCAACCCGGCCCCACAACCCTCTCTGGAAACACCATATATTTT. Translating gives CASSQPGPTTLSGNTIYF.